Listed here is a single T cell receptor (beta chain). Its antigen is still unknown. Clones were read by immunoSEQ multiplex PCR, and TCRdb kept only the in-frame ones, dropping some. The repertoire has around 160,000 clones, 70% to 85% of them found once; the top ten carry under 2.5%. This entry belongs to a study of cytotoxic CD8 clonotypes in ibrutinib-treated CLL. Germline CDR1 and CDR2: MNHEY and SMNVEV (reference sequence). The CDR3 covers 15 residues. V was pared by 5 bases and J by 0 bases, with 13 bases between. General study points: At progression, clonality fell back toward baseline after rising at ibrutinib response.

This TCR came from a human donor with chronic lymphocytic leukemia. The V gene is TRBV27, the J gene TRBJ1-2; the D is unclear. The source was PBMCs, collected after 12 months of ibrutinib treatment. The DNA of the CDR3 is TGTGCCAGCAGTAGTCATCCATATTCTAACTATGGCTACACCTTC. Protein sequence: CASSSHPYSNYGYTF.